The 25 T cell receptor beta chains in this list originate from one sample, sequenced in a study of T cell repertoires in cytomegalovirus infection (dated by TCRdb to between 2018 and 2021). The sample's treatment or condition label, decoded: in vitro stimulation with specific CMV peptide epitopes to enrich CMV-specific T cells. These receptors have no identified antigens. TCRdb records Illumina HiSeq 1500 as the sequencer. TCRdb's own reprocessing of the public reads used fastp at Q25 and MiXCR and kept productive beta chains. Under each unique CDR3 protein, matching rows form one entry showing the most common genes and DNA. Here the sample has around 430,000 distinct CDR3 sequences; about 42% occur a single time. The ten largest clones represent 43% of the sample. Sequenced material: cultured PBMCs, taken from culture after CMV antigen stimulation. These receptors originate from a human donor in good health (CMV status not recorded). Some clones in this sample may be carry-over from other donors' samples.

The chain joins TRBV6-1 to TRBJ2-6, with TRBD2 matching over 7 bases. Losses at the gene ends were 11 bases for V and 8 bases for J; bases not matched to a gene: 6. The germline V gene encodes CDR1 MNHNS and CDR2 SASEGT. CDR3 length: 12 residues. The CDR3 DNA reads as TGTGCCTCCGGGGAGGGTCCCAACGTCCTGACTTTC. Translation gives CASGEGPNVLTF.

CDR3 amino acids: CASSPIKTARNLAKNIQYF. The CDR3 DNA follows: TGCGCCAGCAGCCCAATAAAGACAGCGCGAAATCTAGCCAAAAACATTCAGTACTTC. V is TRBV23-1 and J is TRBJ2-4; a weak D match, TRBD1 (5 bases). TRBV23-1 is noted as an ORF with a role that remains uncertain. Trimming removed 6 bases from V and 0 bases from J, with 24 bases in between. The CDR3 runs to 19 residues.

This clonotype occurred a few times. This sequence joins TRBV28 and TRBJ2-1; possible D gene TRBD2, 6 bases. Germline V gene data show CDR1 as MDHEN and CDR2 as SYDVKM. The CDR3 contains 13 residues. Trimming left V 6 bases short and J 4 bases short, with 10 bases between. For the CDR3, the DNA is TGTGCCAGCAGGCGGGACTTGTACAATGAGCAGTTCTTC. Translated: CASRRDLYNEQFF.

The chain employs TRBV4-3 and TRBJ2-7, with D hard to call. Germline CDR1 and CDR2: LGHNA and YSLEER. V lost 0 bases and J lost 2, with 11 bases in between. This CDR3 is 15 amino acids long. CDR3 sequence: CASSQDTGGAYEQYF. DNA for the CDR3: TGCGCCAGCAGCCAAGATACTGGCGGTGCCTACGAGCAGTACTTC.

The chain has TRBV12-3 or TRBV12-4 and TRBJ2-7, with D tentatively TRBD2 (7 bases). The V end lost 7 bases, the J end lost 2 bases, and 18 bases lay between the germline ends. CDR3 length equals 15 residues. CDR3 region: CASKGRGGAAYEQYF. The CDR3 bases are TGTGCCAGCAAAGGGCGAGGGGGGGCCGCCTACGAGCAGTACTTC.

The rearrangement links TRBV7-6 to TRBJ2-5; TRBD1 aligns across 11 bases. The germline V gene has CDR1 SGHVS and CDR2 FNYEAQ. Unmatched junction bases numbered 3, after V lost 1 base and J lost 5 bases. The CDR3 covers 15 residues. The CDR3 nucleotides read TGTGCCAGCAGCTTAGGGACAGGGGGCGGTGAGACCCAGTACTTC. Protein product: CASSLGTGGGETQYF.

This chain joins TRBV20-1 and TRBJ1-1; D is possibly TRBD1 (5 bases). The CDR3 is made up of 14 amino acids. Germline assignment: CDR1 DFQATT and CDR2 SNEGSKA (reference sequence). V was trimmed by 6 bases and J by 1 base, leaving 15 bases between them. CDR3 sequence (DNA): TGCAGTGCCCTCAAATTTGGGGGGAACACTGAAGCTTTCTTT. It codes for CSALKFGGNTEAFF.

V usage is TRBV7-2 and J usage is TRBJ2-7; 11 nucleotides line up with TRBD2. V lost 1 base and J lost 7; bases outside the gene matches: 9. This CDR3 contains 16 residues. Germline loops: CDR1 SGHTA, CDR2 FQGNSA. This CDR3 reads CASSLVSASGRREQYF. CDR3 in DNA: TGTGCCAGCAGCTTAGTGTCCGCTAGCGGGAGGCGGGAGCAGTACTTC.

Only a few counts were recorded for this clonotype. The chain has TRBV7-8 and TRBJ2-2, with D possibly matching TRBD1 (6 bases). The germline gives CDR1 SGHVS, CDR2 FQNEAQ. The CDR3 runs to 16 residues. Trimming left V 2 bases short and J 2 bases short, with 12 bases between. In nucleotides, the CDR3 is TGTGCCAGCAGCTTACTTGTCAGGGGAAACACCGGGGAGCTGTTTTTT. Amino acid sequence: CASSLLVRGNTGELFF.

This clonotype has more than one count but fewer than ten. The J gene is TRBJ1-2, the V gene TRBV7-2, with D possibly being TRBD1 (6 bases). V gave up 5 bases and J gave up 7 bases, with 11 bases separating them. The CDR3 extends over 12 amino acids. Per the germline V gene, CDR1 is SGHTA and CDR2 is FQGNSA. CDR3 region: CASSAQGTGYTF. As DNA, the CDR3 is TGTGCCAGCAGCGCCCAGGGGACTGGCTACACCTTC.

The CDR3 region is CASSPGRTSAILVETQYF. The DNA of the CDR3 is TGTGCCAGCTCCCCTGGTCGGACTAGCGCGATCCTTGTGGAGACCCAGTACTTC. This chain connects TRBV7-6 to TRBJ2-5, with 9 positions matching TRBD2. Germline V gene data show CDR1 as SGHVS and CDR2 as FNYEAQ. The trim removed 8 bases at V and 5 bases at J, leaving 21 bases unmatched. This CDR3 spans 18 amino acids.

This rearrangement joins TRBV5-4 to TRBJ2-7; TRBD2 matches at 10 bases. CDR1 is SGHNT and CDR2 is YYREEE in the germline V gene (reference sequence). J was trimmed by 5 bases and V by 0 bases; bases with no gene match: 5. The CDR3 runs 15 residues. Here the CDR3 DNA reads TGTGCCAGCAGCTTGGGAGTGGGACTAGCGAACGAGCAGTACTTC. Residues: CASSLGVGLANEQYF.

This clonotype turned up a few times. This chain's CDR3 is CASSPIEGGTYNEQFF. DNA for the CDR3: TGTGCCAGCAGCCCGATTGAGGGAGGGACCTACAATGAGCAGTTCTTC. This rearrangement joins TRBV7-2 to TRBJ2-1; 7 positions match TRBD2. The CDR3 spans 16 residues. Germline V CDR1 and CDR2: SGHTA, FQGNSA. V shed 5 bases, J shed 2 bases, and the junction held 9 bases outside the gene matches.

There are a few counts of this clonotype. CDR3 residues: CASSFGYRPTDTQYF. CDR3 nucleotides: TGTGCCAGCAGCTTCGGATACAGGCCCACAGATACGCAGTATTTT. The V call is TRBV7-8, the J call TRBJ2-3; D may be TRBD1 (5 bases). Trimming cost V 3 bases and J 2 bases, with 12 bases left between them. CDR3 size: 15 residues. Germline assignment: CDR1 SGHVS and CDR2 FQNEAQ.

The chain couples TRBV6-5 to TRBJ1-1; D is undetermined. Trimming removed 7 bases from V and 5 bases from J, with 11 bases in between. Germline-derived CDR1 and CDR2 are MNHEY and SVGAGI. There are 12 residues in the CDR3. The CDR3: CASTGLRTEAFF. In DNA form, the CDR3 reads TGTGCCAGCACTGGGCTTAGGACTGAAGCTTTCTTT.

The V and J genes are TRBV7-8 and TRBJ1-2; 8 bases are a match to TRBD1. Germline values: CDR1 SGHVS, CDR2 FQNEAQ. The CDR3 runs to 16 residues. With V trimmed by 1 base and J by 4 bases, 8 bases remained unmatched. The CDR3 DNA sequence: TGTGCCAGCAGCTTAGGGCGGGGACAGGTTGGCTATGGCTACACCTTC. It is translated as CASSLGRGQVGYGYTF.

The rearrangement links TRBV7-8 to TRBJ1-2, with TRBD1 as a possible D gene (5 bases). The CDR3 runs to 13 residues. Germline V gene sequence: CDR1 SGHVS, CDR2 FQNEAQ. V gave up 5 bases and J gave up 3 bases, with 10 bases separating them. The chain's CDR3 is CASSPSRDYGYTF. CDR3 nucleotides: TGTGCCAGCAGCCCCTCCAGGGACTATGGCTACACCTTC. The full variable domain, rest sourced from reference TRBV7-8 and TRBJ1-2, is GAGVSQSPRYKVAKRGQDVALRCDPISGHVSLFWYQQALGQGPEFLTYFQNEAQLDKSGLPSDRFFAERPEGSVSTLKIQRTQQEDSAVYLCASSPSRDYGYTFGSGTRLTVV.

This clonotype was found a few times. This sequence joins TRBV7-2 and TRBJ2-2, with a possible D match to TRBD2 (5 bases). Germline lookup yields CDR1 SGHTA and CDR2 FQGNSA. Trimming took off 5 bases at V and 7 bases at J, with 8 bases between the two ends. This CDR3 contains 12 residues. CDR3 DNA sequence: TGTGCCAGCAGCCGGGAAGTCGGGGAGCTGTTTTTT. This codes for CASSREVGELFF. Full variable domain (outside the CDR3, taken from reference TRBV7-2 and TRBJ2-2): GAGVSQSPSNKVTEKGKDVELRCDPISGHTALYWYRQSLGQGLEFLIYFQGNSAPDKSGLPSDRFSAERTGGSVSTLTIQRTQQEDSAVYLCASSREVGELFFGEGSRLTVL.

The chain has TRBV7-2 and TRBJ2-7, with D maybe TRBD2 (6 bases). CDR3 length: 15 amino acids. Germline V CDR1 and CDR2: SGHTA, FQGNSA. Trimming took 5 bases from V and 6 from J, leaving 20 bases between them. CDR3 bases: TGTGCCAGCAGCCTTCTTGTGGGACGGGGGTTCGAGCAGTACTTC. This codes for CASSLLVGRGFEQYF.

The chain uses TRBV10-3 and TRBJ1-5; 10 nucleotides agree with TRBD1. V lost 9 bases and J lost 7; bases outside the gene matches: 9. Germline V gene lookup returns CDR1 ENHRY and CDR2 SYGVKD. The CDR3 is 14 residues long. CDR3 sequence: CAIRGTGEEQPQHF. For the CDR3, the DNA is TGTGCCATTCGGGGGACAGGGGAGGAACAGCCCCAGCATTTT.

There are a few counts of this clonotype. The chain joins TRBV7-9 to TRBJ1-1; D unclear. Germline CDR1 is SEHNR and CDR2 is FQNEAQ (reference sequence). The CDR3 consists of 13 residues. V was trimmed by 3 bases and J by 5 bases, leaving 10 bases between them. CDR3 nucleotide sequence: TGTGCCAGCAGCTTCGCAGGAGGGACTGAAGCTTTCTTT. This gives the protein CASSFAGGTEAFF.

In regard to this clonotype: One end of the junction is discordant with germline, which a read error may explain. The V and J genes are TRBV7-4 and TRBJ2-4; D perhaps matches TRBD2 (5 bases). The CDR3 is 13 residues long. In germline, CDR1 is SGHVT, CDR2 SQSDAQ. This CDR3 reads CASSLDPETGSHF. Here the CDR3 DNA reads TGTGCCAGCAGCTTAGATCCTGAGACGGGGTCTCACTTC.

This clonotype occurred a few times. The chain employs TRBV12-3 or TRBV12-4 and TRBJ1-5; D not certain. Trimming cost V 1 base and J 6 bases, with 4 bases left between them. This CDR3 spans 12 amino acids. DNA for the CDR3: TGTGCCAGCAGTTTAGACGTTCAGCCCCAGCATTTT. Translation gives CASSLDVQPQHF.

This chain joins TRBV6-6 and TRBJ1-3; D not resolved. Germline CDR1 MNHNY, CDR2 SVGAGI (reference sequence). The CDR3 runs to 14 residues. Trimming pared 6 bases from V and 0 bases from J, leaving 9 bases between. The CDR3 sequence: CASSQTSSGNTIYF. The CDR3 nucleotides are TGTGCCAGCAGCCAGACGAGCTCTGGAAACACCATATATTTT.

Remarks on this clonotype: The junction departs from germline at one end; a sequencing error may be responsible. The rearrangement uses TRBV7-6 and TRBJ2-3; D call uncertain. The CDR3 is 11 amino acids. CDR1 SGHVS and CDR2 FNYEAQ come from the germline V gene. In DNA form, the CDR3 reads TGCAACCTGCAGGCCCCGGGTACGCAGTATTTT. Translating gives CNLQAPGTQYF.